One sample yielded the 27 T cell receptor beta chains listed below, sequenced in a study of cytotoxic CD8 clonotypes in ibrutinib-treated CLL. TCRdb keeps only in-frame clones here, not all; method: immunoSEQ multiplex PCR. The profile shows some 140,000 clones, roughly 90% of them singletons. Sequenced material: PBMCs, taken after 12 months of ibrutinib treatment. The receptors derive from a human donor with chronic lymphocytic leukemia.

J is TRBJ2-7 and V is TRBV28; 10 bases agree with TRBD1. There are 14 residues in the CDR3. Looked up from germline, CDR1 is MDHEN and CDR2 is SYDVKM. Unmatched junction bases numbered 7, after V lost 5 bases and J lost 6 bases. For the CDR3, the DNA is TGTGCCAGCAGTCAACCGGGACAGGGGAGCGAGCAGTACTTC. This gives the protein CASSQPGQGSEQYF.

This clone turned up a few times. The rearrangement uses TRBV2 and TRBJ1-2, with D perhaps TRBD1 (5 bases). The CDR3 contains 12 residues. Germline V CDR1 and CDR2: SNHLY, FYNNEI. Trimming left V 8 bases short and J 4 bases short, with 11 bases between. The CDR3 DNA is TGTGCCAGCCAACAGGAGACCTATGGCTACACCTTC. As protein: CASQQETYGYTF.

J is TRBJ2-4 and V is TRBV14; no firm D call. The CDR3 consists of 16 residues. The germline CDR1 and CDR2 sequences are SGHDN and FVKESK. The V end lost 1 base, the J end lost 7 bases, and 17 bases lay between the germline ends. CDR3 region: CASSQGLTTGMNIQYF. In DNA form, the CDR3 reads TGTGCCAGCAGCCAAGGTCTGACAACTGGGATGAACATTCAGTACTTC.

Written as DNA, the CDR3 is TGTGCCAGCAGCCCCTTTTTCTCCTACAATGAGCAGTTCTTC. It is translated as CASSPFFSYNEQFF. This chain links TRBV9 with TRBJ2-1, with no clear D. The V and J ends lost 4 bases and 0 bases respectively, with 8 bases between them. CDR3 size: 14 residues. Germline CDR1 reads SGDLS; CDR2 reads YYNGEE.

V gene TRBV11-2 combines with J gene TRBJ2-1, with 9 bases aligning to TRBD1. Germline CDR1 SGHAT, CDR2 FQNNGV. Trimming removed 5 bases from V and 6 bases from J; junction bases left unmatched: 5. CDR3 size: 14 residues. For the CDR3, the DNA is TGTGCCAGCAGCAACAGGGGGCCGGTCAATGAGCAGTTCTTC. Residues: CASSNRGPVNEQFF. Full variable domain (outside the CDR3, taken from reference TRBV11-2 and TRBJ2-1): EAGVAQSPRYKIIEKRQSVAFWCNPISGHATLYWYQQILGQGPKLLIQFQNNGVVDDSQLPKDRFSAERLKGVDSTLKIQPAKLEDSAVYLCASSNRGPVNEQFFGPGTRLTVL.

V usage is TRBV15 and J usage is TRBJ1-5; 9 bases are a match to TRBD1. Looked up from germline, CDR1 is LNHNV and CDR2 is YYDKDF (reference sequence). V shed 5 bases, J shed 1 base, and the junction held 3 bases outside the gene matches. The CDR3 length is 15 residues. The CDR3 region is CATSVDRGSNQPQHF. The CDR3 DNA reads TGTGCCACCAGCGTGGACAGGGGCAGCAATCAGCCCCAGCATTTT.

The rearrangement joins TRBV6-5 to TRBJ1-5; TRBD1 is a possible D gene (6 bases). V lost 0 bases, J lost 5 bases, and 11 bases lay in between. The germline CDR1 and CDR2 sequences are MNHEY and SVGAGI. This CDR3 is 15 amino acids long. Here the CDR3 reads CASSYSGAQYQPQHF. The CDR3 region has the DNA TGTGCCAGCAGTTACTCGGGGGCTCAGTATCAGCCCCAGCATTTT.

V gene TRBV11-1 combines with J gene TRBJ2-5; D remains ambiguous. V shed 5 bases and J shed 4 bases, with 14 bases lying between them. The germline V gene encodes CDR1 SGHAT and CDR2 FQDESV (reference sequence). CDR3 length: 14 residues. The CDR3 here is CASSARHVPETQYF. DNA of the CDR3: TGTGCCAGCAGCGCCAGACACGTCCCAGAGACCCAGTACTTC.

The chain carries TRBV19 and TRBJ1-2; 8 bases are shared with TRBD1. V lost 4 bases to trimming and J lost 0 bases; unmatched junction nucleotides: 7. CDR3 length equals 16 residues. From germline, CDR1 is LNHDA and CDR2 SQIVND (reference sequence). The DNA for the CDR3 is TGTGCCAGTAGTAAAACGGGACAGGAAGCTAACTATGGCTACACCTTC. This sequence encodes CASSKTGQEANYGYTF.

The genes are TRBV28 and TRBJ1-1; no reliable D call. Trimming removed 7 bases from V and 1 base from J, with 13 bases in between. The germline V gene encodes CDR1 MDHEN and CDR2 SYDVKM. The CDR3 sequence is 14 residues long. The DNA for the CDR3 is TGTGCCAGCAACTCCGAGTGGAAGAACACTGAAGCTTTCTTT. This encodes CASNSEWKNTEAFF.

The V gene is TRBV5-6, the J gene TRBJ1-2, with 7 bases fitting TRBD1. Trimming took 1 base from V and 8 from J; bases not matched to a gene: 11. CDR1 and CDR2 from the germline V gene are SGHDT and YYEEEE. The CDR3 length is 15 residues. The chain's CDR3 is CASSLYQGVHMGYTF. In DNA form, the CDR3 reads TGTGCCAGCAGCTTGTATCAGGGGGTACATATGGGCTACACCTTC.

The chain employs TRBV6-5 and TRBJ1-3; D ambiguous. The CDR3 totals 13 residues. Germline CDR1 reads MNHEY; CDR2 reads SVGAGI. V lost 7 bases and J lost 4, with 11 bases in between. CDR3 nucleotide sequence: TGTGCCAGCACGTACCGGGCGGGAAACACCATATATTTT. The encoded protein is CASTYRAGNTIYF.

The CDR3 DNA reads as TGTGCCAGCACCTTAACAGGGGAGAACGAGCAGTACTTC. Its protein product is CASTLTGENEQYF. This chain joins TRBV6-6 and TRBJ2-7; 7 bases agree with TRBD1. Germline-derived CDR1 and CDR2 are MNHNY and SVGAGI (reference sequence). The CDR3 consists of 13 residues. The ends lost 7 bases at V and 5 bases at J; junction bases unmatched: 8.

This chain connects TRBV15 to TRBJ1-2; no clear D gene. The germline CDR1 and CDR2 sequences are LNHNV and YYDKDF (reference sequence). CDR3 size: 14 residues. Trimming cost V 0 bases and J 4 bases, with 9 bases left between them. CDR3 DNA sequence: TGTGCCACCAGCAGAGATAGTCAGACCTATGGCTACACCTTC. The encoded protein is CATSRDSQTYGYTF.

J is TRBJ2-1 and V is TRBV18; perhaps TRBD2 as D (6 bases). The CDR3 runs 15 residues. In germline, CDR1 is KGHSH, CDR2 LQKENI. V lost 3 bases and J 6 bases, leaving 15 bases between the germline ends. As DNA, the CDR3 is TGTGCCAGCTCACCCCAACTAGCAGTAGGCAATGAGCAGTTCTTC. It encodes CASSPQLAVGNEQFF.

As for this clone: The junction departs from germline at one end; a sequencing error may be responsible. The CDR3 loop is CASSPRAISTDTAF. The DNA for the CDR3 is TGTGCCAGCAGCCCCCGGGCTATTAGCACAGATACGGCTTTT. The chain joins TRBV7-2 to TRBJ2-3, with unresolved D. This CDR3 contains 14 residues. CDR1 and CDR2 from the germline V gene are SGHTA and FQGNSA.

The V gene is TRBV28, the J gene TRBJ2-7; D remains ambiguous. Germline V gives CDR1 MDHEN, CDR2 SYDVKM. V lost 4 bases and J lost 2, with 6 bases in between. This CDR3 is 12 amino acids long. The CDR3 DNA reads TGTGCCAGCAGTTCCATGGCCTACGAGCAGTACTTC. Amino acids: CASSSMAYEQYF.

The V call is TRBV20-1, the J call TRBJ2-7; D is unresolved. The CDR3 consists of 10 residues. Trimming removed 6 bases at V and 3 bases at J, with 6 bases between. Germline V gene sequence: CDR1 DFQATT, CDR2 SNEGSKA (reference sequence). The CDR3 sequence: CSAHNYEQYF. For the CDR3, the DNA is TGCAGTGCCCACAACTACGAGCAGTACTTC.

The chain has TRBV2 and TRBJ2-5, with 7 bases fitting TRBD1. J lost 7 bases, V lost 6 bases, and 11 bases had no gene match. This CDR3 contains 14 residues. Germline CDR1 reads SNHLY; CDR2 reads FYNNEI. The CDR3: CASSRDRTPGTQYF. The CDR3 nucleotides are TGTGCCAGCAGCCGGGACAGAACTCCCGGGACCCAGTACTTC.

This clone has only one observation. The V gene is TRBV5-1, the J gene TRBJ2-1; 10 positions match TRBD2. The CDR3 runs 17 residues. With V trimmed by 4 bases and J by 5 bases, 12 bases remained unmatched. The germline CDR1 and CDR2 sequences are SGHRS and YFSETQ. The CDR3 loop is CASSPRGGTSANNEQFF. CDR3 bases: TGCGCCAGCAGCCCCCGGGGGGGGACTAGCGCGAACAATGAGCAGTTCTTC. Together with reference TRBV5-1 and TRBJ2-1, the CDR3 gives the full variable domain: KAGVTQTPRYLIKTRGQQVTLSCSPISGHRSVSWYQQTPGQGLQFLFEYFSETQRNKGNFPGRFSGRQFSNSRSEMNVSTLELGDSALYLCASSPRGGTSANNEQFFGPGTRLTVL.

The chain uses TRBV9 and TRBJ1-4, with TRBD1 as a possible D gene (5 bases). V lost 3 bases to trimming and J lost 8 bases, with 17 bases between them. The CDR3 covers 15 residues. The germline V gene encodes CDR1 SGDLS and CDR2 YYNGEE. The CDR3 sequence: CASSGIRDGQEKLFF. CDR3 DNA: TGTGCCAGCAGCGGAATCCGGGACGGTCAAGAAAAACTGTTTTTT.

The chain joins TRBV30 to TRBJ1-4; D not certain. The germline V and J ends were trimmed by 1 base and 5 bases, with 8 bases remaining between them. From germline, CDR1 is GTSNPN and CDR2 SVGIG (reference sequence). There are 13 residues in the CDR3. The CDR3 here is CAWSETFNEKLFF. In DNA, the CDR3 is TGTGCCTGGAGTGAGACTTTCAATGAAAAACTGTTTTTT.

The V call is TRBV7-9, the J call TRBJ1-3, with D possibly matching TRBD1 (5 bases). V shed 1 base and J shed 4 bases, with 8 bases lying between them. Germline V gives CDR1 SEHNR, CDR2 FQNEAQ (reference sequence). This CDR3 contains 14 residues. The CDR3: CASSLDAGGNTIYF. CDR3 sequence (DNA): TGTGCCAGCAGCTTAGACGCAGGGGGAAACACCATATATTTT.

The chain is built from TRBV12-5 and TRBJ2-7, with D hard to call. Germline CDR1 reads LGHNT; CDR2 reads FRNRAP. The CDR3 covers 8 residues. V was shortened by 10 bases and J by 7 bases, with 5 bases between the two germline ends. CDR3 nucleotide sequence: TGTGCTATCATGGAGCAGTACTTC. Protein product: CAIMEQYF.

The CDR3 region is CASSRIPGTEETQYF. The CDR3 bases are TGTGCCAGCTCCCGCATACCCGGGACAGAAGAGACCCAGTACTTC. The rearrangement links TRBV18 to TRBJ2-5; the match to TRBD1 covers 7 bases. Germline V gene data show CDR1 as KGHSH and CDR2 as LQKENI. The ends lost 6 bases at V and 3 bases at J; junction bases unmatched: 10. This CDR3 has 15 amino acids. Supplemented by reference TRBV18 and TRBJ2-5, the full variable domain reads NAGVMQNPRHLVRRRGQEARLRCSPMKGHSHVYWYRQLPEEGLKFMVYLQKENIIDESGMPKERFSAEFPKEGPSILRIQQVVRGDSAAYFCASSRIPGTEETQYFGPGTRLLVL.

Remarks on this clone: A junction end diverges from the germline sequence, so it may reflect a read error. The chain recombines TRBV2 with TRBJ2-7; 9 bases line up with TRBD2. CDR3 length: 12 residues. CDR1 is SNHLY, CDR2 FYNNEI, per germline. The CDR3 protein is CASSETGTSFHF. In DNA form, the CDR3 reads TGTGCCAGCAGTGAGACGGGGACTAGCTTCCACTTC.

The V and J genes are TRBV1 and TRBJ2-5; the table names TRBD2, a call not compared with the DNA. TRBV1 is labeled a pseudogene. The CDR3 totals 15 residues. The CDR3 DNA reads as TGCACCAGCAGCCAAGATCAGGCGCCGGGGGAGACCCAGTACTTC. This gives the protein CTSSQDQAPGETQYF.